The 25 T cell receptor beta chains in this list originate from one sample, sequenced in a study of blood T cell repertoires in COVID-19. TCRdb's copy holds only in-frame clones and misses some; the assay was immunoSEQ multiplex PCR. In the table there are 40,000 to 65,000 clones, just over 85% of which are singletons. What was sequenced was peripheral blood. These receptors were taken from a man between 65 and 85 years old with active COVID-19.

The V and J genes are TRBV7-3 and TRBJ2-2; D gene ambiguous. V was cut by 4 bases and J by 4 bases, with 4 bases left in between. Looked up from germline, CDR1 is SGHTA and CDR2 is FQGTGA. The CDR3 runs to 12 residues. CDR3 DNA: TGTGCCAGCAGCTCCAGCACCGGGGAGCTGTTTTTT. It translates to CASSSSTGELFF.

The chain combines TRBV10-3 with TRBJ1-2; D possibly corresponds to TRBD1 (5 bases). Trimming took off 0 bases at V and 1 base at J, with 9 bases between the two ends. The CDR3 extends over 15 amino acids. The germline V gene has CDR1 ENHRY and CDR2 SYGVKD. DNA for the CDR3: TGTGCCATCAGTGAGTCGCCAGGGAATAACTATGGCTACACCTTC. It encodes CAISESPGNNYGYTF.

The chain employs TRBV5-6 and TRBJ2-2, with D unclear. Trimming shortened V by 2 bases and J by 1 base, and 12 bases separated the two germline ends. The V gene's germline CDR1 is SGHDT and CDR2 YYEEEE. The CDR3 runs to 16 residues. The CDR3 region is CASSFSFPGNTGELFF. The CDR3 coding sequence is TGTGCCAGCAGCTTTTCATTCCCAGGGAACACCGGGGAGCTGTTTTTT.

The chain joins TRBV19 to TRBJ2-1, with D perhaps TRBD1 (5 bases). Germline CDR1 reads LNHDA; CDR2 reads SQIVND (reference sequence). The CDR3 consists of 14 residues. Trimming pared 7 bases from V and 9 bases from J, leaving 19 bases between. CDR3 in DNA: TGTGCCAGTACCCGTAGTGAGACAGCTAGTGAGCAGTTCTTC. Translated, it gives CASTRSETASEQFF. The whole variable domain, filled in from reference TRBV19 and TRBJ2-1, reads DGGITQSPKYLFRKEGQNVTLSCEQNLNHDAMYWYRQDPGQGLRLIYYSQIVNDFQKGDIAEGYSVSREKKESFPLTVTSAQKNPTAFYLCASTRSETASEQFFGPGTRLTVL.

The CDR3 sequence is CASSSPWGGVNNEQFF. In nucleotides, the CDR3 is TGTGCCAGCAGCTCCCCCTGGGGGGGCGTAAACAATGAGCAGTTCTTC. V usage is TRBV7-9 and J usage is TRBJ2-1; weak D call: TRBD2 (7 bases). CDR1 and CDR2 (germline): SEHNR, FQNEAQ (reference sequence). This CDR3 region has 16 residues. V was shortened by 4 bases and J by 5 bases, with 18 bases between the two germline ends.

As DNA, the CDR3 is TGTGCCAGCAGCTTACGGACAGGGGGCTACACTGAAGCTTTCTTT. Its translation: CASSLRTGGYTEAFF. The chain links TRBV14 to TRBJ1-1; 11 bases line up with TRBD1. Looked up from germline, CDR1 is SGHDN and CDR2 is FVKESK. This CDR3 is built from 15 residues. V gave up 5 bases and J gave up 3 bases; unmatched junction bases: 5.

The chain links TRBV4-3 to TRBJ1-1; 10 bases agree with TRBD1. J lost 1 base, V lost 3 bases, and 2 bases had no gene match. Looked up from germline, CDR1 is LGHNA and CDR2 is YSLEER. The CDR3 runs to 15 residues. The CDR3 reads CASSQGDRGNTEAFF. The CDR3 nucleotides are TGCGCCAGCAGCCAGGGGGACAGGGGGAACACTGAAGCTTTCTTT.

In DNA form, the CDR3 reads TGCGCCAGCAGCCAAGATCCGGCAGGGCGGGGCACCGGGGAGCTGTTTTTT. This gives the protein CASSQDPAGRGTGELFF. This chain uses TRBV4-3 with TRBJ2-2; D may be TRBD2 (6 bases). Germline assignment: CDR1 LGHNA and CDR2 YSLEER. Trimming pared 0 bases from V and 4 bases from J, leaving 15 bases between. This CDR3 comprises 17 residues.

V and J are TRBV18 and TRBJ1-1; 7 nucleotides match TRBD1. The CDR3 sequence is 12 residues long. Germline CDR1 and CDR2: KGHSH and LQKENI. Trimming took 5 bases from V and 10 from J; bases not matched to a gene: 7. CDR3 protein: CASSTDRVSAFF. Here the CDR3 DNA reads TGTGCCAGCTCAACCGACAGGGTTTCAGCTTTCTTT.

The chain couples TRBV5-6 to TRBJ2-1; 14 nucleotides line up with TRBD2. The CDR3 totals 19 residues. With V trimmed by 0 bases and J by 0 bases, 5 bases remained unmatched. Per germline, CDR1 SGHDT and CDR2 YYEEEE. The CDR3 region is CASSLGTSGGLRSYNEQFF. Written as DNA, the CDR3 is TGTGCCAGCAGCTTGGGGACTAGCGGGGGGCTACGCTCCTACAATGAGCAGTTCTTC.

The chain has TRBV7-2 and TRBJ2-2; 8 bases align to TRBD2. CDR3 size: 15 residues. The trim removed 4 bases at V and 6 bases at J, leaving 7 bases unmatched. The germline V gene has CDR1 SGHTA and CDR2 FQGNSA. The DNA for the CDR3 is TGTGCCAGCAGCTGGGGTAGCGGGGTCCCCGGGGAGCTGTTTTTT. The encoded protein is CASSWGSGVPGELFF.

This rearrangement joins TRBV3-1 (or the pseudogene TRBV3-2) to TRBJ2-5; 7 positions match TRBD2. V lost 5 bases, J lost 4 bases, and 7 bases stayed unmatched. Germline V gives CDR1 LGHDT, CDR2 YNNKEL (reference sequence). The CDR3 spans 14 residues. In nucleotides, the CDR3 is TGTGCCAGCAGCGCCCGCGGGGGAGGAGAGACCCAGTACTTC. It encodes CASSARGGGETQYF.

V and J are TRBV9 and TRBJ2-3; TRBD2 agrees at 11 bases. V lost 4 bases to trimming and J lost 3 bases; unmatched junction nucleotides: 7. Germline CDR1 and CDR2: SGDLS and YYNGEE. This CDR3 is built from 16 residues. The DNA of the CDR3 is TGTGCCAGCAGCCTGGGGACTAGCGGACTGACAGATACGCAGTATTTT. Its protein is CASSLGTSGLTDTQYF.

The chain joins TRBV5-6 to TRBJ1-3; the D gene is possibly TRBD1 (5 bases). The CDR3 loop spans 17 amino acids. The germline CDR1 and CDR2 sequences are SGHDT and YYEEEE. V lost 7 bases to trimming and J lost 0 bases, with 20 bases between them. The CDR3 region has the DNA TGTGCCAGCGGGGACGGTCAAAGGAGGGGCTCTGGAAACACCATATATTTT. It codes for CASGDGQRRGSGNTIYF.

The gene calls are TRBV11-2 and TRBJ1-1, with no clear D. V was shortened by 2 bases and J by 0 bases, with 16 bases between the two germline ends. Germline values: CDR1 SGHAT, CDR2 FQNNGV. The CDR3 is 17 amino acids. The CDR3 nucleotides are TGTGCCAGCAGCTTACGAGGGATTATCACATTGAACACTGAAGCTTTCTTT. Translation: CASSLRGIITLNTEAFF.

The chain employs TRBV19 and TRBJ2-1, with 7 bases that match TRBD1. After removal of 3 bases from V and 10 bases from J, the junction contained 6 bases not matched to a gene. The CDR3 runs 13 residues. Germline V gene sequence: CDR1 LNHDA, CDR2 SQIVND (reference sequence). CDR3 sequence (DNA): TGTGCCAGTAGTATGGGACAGTTCGACGAGCAGTTCTTC. This codes for CASSMGQFDEQFF.

The chain is built from TRBV5-4 and TRBJ1-2; 9 bases fit TRBD1. Germline trimming cut 1 base from V and 3 bases from J; bases unmatched to any gene: 4. This CDR3 has 15 residues. Germline-derived CDR1 and CDR2 are SGHNT and YYREEE (reference sequence). CDR3 bases: TGTGCCAGCAGCTTGCCGGACAGGGGTTACTATGGCTACACCTTC. This gives the protein CASSLPDRGYYGYTF.

This clone came up a few times. The genes are TRBV6-6 and TRBJ2-1; possible D gene TRBD1, 6 bases. The germline V gene encodes CDR1 MNHNY and CDR2 SVGAGI (reference sequence). V shed 5 bases and J shed 3 bases, with 20 bases lying between them. The CDR3 has 17 amino acids. CDR3 protein: CASSQRRTANRYNEQFF. Written as DNA, the CDR3 is TGTGCCAGCAGTCAGCGCAGGACAGCGAATCGCTACAATGAGCAGTTCTTC.

This sequence joins TRBV13 and TRBJ2-7; D is possibly TRBD2 (6 bases). The CDR3 covers 14 residues. Germline V gives CDR1 PRHDT, CDR2 FYEKMQ (reference sequence). V was pared by 5 bases and J by 1 base, with 12 bases between. CDR3 DNA sequence: TGTGCCAGCAGCCGGGGGAGGCTGTCCTACGAGCAGTACTTC. It translates to CASSRGRLSYEQYF.

The chain carries TRBV27 and TRBJ1-2; 8 nucleotides align to TRBD1. This CDR3 comprises 15 residues. V shed 6 bases, J shed 5 bases, and the junction held 11 bases outside the gene matches. Germline V gives CDR1 MNHEY, CDR2 SMNVEV (reference sequence). The CDR3 loop reads CASRGMFRQGYGYTF. The CDR3 DNA sequence: TGTGCCAGCAGGGGGATGTTTCGACAGGGGTATGGCTACACCTTC.

J is TRBJ2-7 and V is TRBV29-1; 9 bases align to TRBD1. The CDR3 runs to 15 residues. Per the germline V gene, CDR1 is SQVTM and CDR2 is ANQGSEA. The ends lost 6 bases at V and 5 bases at J; junction bases unmatched: 14. CDR3 nucleotides: TGCAGCGTCACACTTCCGGGACAGGGTCAGCACGAGCAGTACTTC. This gives the protein CSVTLPGQGQHEQYF.

The V gene is TRBV5-1, the J gene TRBJ1-4, with 9 positions matching TRBD1. The V gene end was trimmed by 2 bases and the J gene end by 4 bases; junction bases not matched to a gene: 3. The length of the CDR3 is 15 residues. The germline CDR1 and CDR2 sequences are SGHRS and YFSETQ. CDR3 nucleotide sequence: TGCGCCAGCAGCTTAACAGGGGGCCGTAATGAAAAACTGTTTTTT. This encodes CASSLTGGRNEKLFF.

V gene TRBV29-1 combines with J gene TRBJ1-5; TRBD1 might be the D (5 bases). CDR3 length: 12 residues. Per the germline V gene, CDR1 is SQVTM and CDR2 is ANQGSEA. V dropped 7 bases and J dropped 4 bases, with 11 bases sitting between them. Here the CDR3 reads CSARQPNQPQHF. The CDR3 bases are TGCAGCGCCCGACAGCCAAATCAGCCCCAGCATTTT.

This CDR3 reads CASTMGSRGYGYTF. The CDR3 nucleotides are TGTGCCAGCACCATGGGTTCTCGCGGGTATGGCTACACCTTC. V is TRBV11-3 and J is TRBJ1-2; unclear D gene. Germline V gene lookup returns CDR1 SGHNT and CDR2 YENEEA. This CDR3 comprises 14 residues. Between the trimmed V and J ends, which lost 7 bases and 5 bases, there was a span of 17 bases.

The CDR3 loop is CASSGTSTDTQYF. The CDR3 DNA reads as TGTGCCAGCAGCGGGACTAGCACAGATACGCAGTATTTT. The chain combines TRBV7-7 with TRBJ2-3, with a tentative D call TRBD2 (6 bases). Germline V gene sequence: CDR1 SSHAT, CDR2 FNYEAQ (reference sequence). There are 13 residues in the CDR3. Trimming removed 5 bases from V and 0 bases from J, with 6 bases in between.